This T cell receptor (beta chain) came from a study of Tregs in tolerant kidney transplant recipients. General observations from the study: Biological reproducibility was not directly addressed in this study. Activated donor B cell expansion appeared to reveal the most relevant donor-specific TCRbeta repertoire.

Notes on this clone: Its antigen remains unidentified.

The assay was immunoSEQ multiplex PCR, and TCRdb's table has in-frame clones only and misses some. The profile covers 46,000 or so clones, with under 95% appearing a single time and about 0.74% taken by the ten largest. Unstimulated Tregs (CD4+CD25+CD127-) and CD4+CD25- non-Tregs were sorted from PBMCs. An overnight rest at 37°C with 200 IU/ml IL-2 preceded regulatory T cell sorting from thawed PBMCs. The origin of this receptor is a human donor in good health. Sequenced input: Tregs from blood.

CDR3 sequence reads: CASSEDRGARNTEAFF. CDR3 in DNA: TGTGCCAGCAGTGAGGACAGGGGGGCCAGGAACACTGAAGCTTTCTTT. V and J are TRBV2 and TRBJ1-1, with 10 bases fitting TRBD1. V shed 3 bases and J 1 base; nucleotides not matched to a gene: 5. In germline, CDR1 is SNHLY, CDR2 FYNNEI. The CDR3 length is 16 residues.